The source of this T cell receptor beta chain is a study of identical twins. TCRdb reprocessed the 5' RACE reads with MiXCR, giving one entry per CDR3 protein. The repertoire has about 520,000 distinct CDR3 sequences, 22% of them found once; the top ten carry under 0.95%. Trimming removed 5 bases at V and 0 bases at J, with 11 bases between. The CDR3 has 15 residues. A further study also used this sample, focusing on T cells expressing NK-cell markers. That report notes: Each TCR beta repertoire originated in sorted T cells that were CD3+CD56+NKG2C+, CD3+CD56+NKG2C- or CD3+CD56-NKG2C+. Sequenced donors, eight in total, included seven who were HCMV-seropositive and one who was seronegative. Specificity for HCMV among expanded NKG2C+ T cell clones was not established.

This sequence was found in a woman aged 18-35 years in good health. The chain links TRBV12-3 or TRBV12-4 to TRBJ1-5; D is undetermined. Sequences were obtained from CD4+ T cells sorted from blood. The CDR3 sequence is CASSPPTVSNQPQHF. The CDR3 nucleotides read TGTGCCAGCAGTCCCCCGACCGTTAGCAATCAGCCCCAGCATTTT.